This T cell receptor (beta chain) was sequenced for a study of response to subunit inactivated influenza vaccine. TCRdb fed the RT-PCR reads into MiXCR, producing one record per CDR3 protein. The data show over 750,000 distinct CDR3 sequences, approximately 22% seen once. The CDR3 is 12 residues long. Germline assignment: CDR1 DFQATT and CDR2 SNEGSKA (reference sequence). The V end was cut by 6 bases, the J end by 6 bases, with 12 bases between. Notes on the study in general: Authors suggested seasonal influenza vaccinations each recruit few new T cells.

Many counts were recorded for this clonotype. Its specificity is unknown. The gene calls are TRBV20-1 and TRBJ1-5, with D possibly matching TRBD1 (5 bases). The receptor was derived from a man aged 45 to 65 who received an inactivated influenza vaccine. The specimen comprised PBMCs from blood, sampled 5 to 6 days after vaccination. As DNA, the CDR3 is TGCAGTGCCGGGATAGGGGCTCAGCCCCAGCATTTT. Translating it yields CSAGIGAQPQHF.